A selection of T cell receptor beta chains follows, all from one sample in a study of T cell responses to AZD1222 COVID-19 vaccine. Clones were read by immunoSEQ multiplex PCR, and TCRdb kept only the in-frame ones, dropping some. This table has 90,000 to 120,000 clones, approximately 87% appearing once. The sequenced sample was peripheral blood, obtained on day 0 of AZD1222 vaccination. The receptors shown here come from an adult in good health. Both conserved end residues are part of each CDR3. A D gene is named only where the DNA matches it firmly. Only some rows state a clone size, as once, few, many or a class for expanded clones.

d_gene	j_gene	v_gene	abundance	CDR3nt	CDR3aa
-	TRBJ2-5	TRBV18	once	TGTGCCAGCTCATGGGCAGGGAACCAAGAGACCCAGTACTTC	CASSWAGNQETQYF
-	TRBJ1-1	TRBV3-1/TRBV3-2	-	TGTGCCAGCACCCCGATCGGGGAGGGGCTAGTAGGATTGACTTTCTTT	CASTPIGEGLVGLTFF
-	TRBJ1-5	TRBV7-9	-	TGTGCCAGCAGCCAAGGGAGGGGTGGTAGCAATCAGCCCCAGCATTTT	CASSQGRGGSNQPQHF
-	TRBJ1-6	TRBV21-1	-	TGTGCCAGCAGCAAAGAGGAACGGGGCAGGGCGCTCTTCTCCTATAATTCACCCCTCCACTTT	CASSKEERGRALFSYNSPLHF
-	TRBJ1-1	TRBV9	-	TGTGCCAGCAGCGGCAGGGAAAACACTGAAGCTTTCTTT	CASSGRENTEAFF
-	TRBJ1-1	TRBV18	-	TGTGCCAGCTCGCCCGTTGGACAGCGTAACACTGAAGCTTTCTTT	CASSPVGQRNTEAFF
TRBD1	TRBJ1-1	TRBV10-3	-	TGTGCCATCAGTCTACTGACAGGGGGCCCGGGCACTGAAGCTTTCTTT	CAISLLTGGPGTEAFF
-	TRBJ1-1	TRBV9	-	TGTGCCAGCAGCGCCCAGCGTAACACTGAAGCTTTCTTT	CASSAQRNTEAFF
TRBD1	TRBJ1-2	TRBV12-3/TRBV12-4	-	TGTGCCAGCAGCCAAGACAGGGGCTATGGCTACACCTTC	CASSQDRGYGYTF
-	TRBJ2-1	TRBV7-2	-	TGTGCCAGCAGCTTCTCCGGGACCCCCTACAATGAGCAGTTCTTC	CASSFSGTPYNEQFF
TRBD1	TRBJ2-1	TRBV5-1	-	TGCGCCAGCAGCCCCCGACAGGGACCGTACAATGAGCAGTTCTTC	CASSPRQGPYNEQFF
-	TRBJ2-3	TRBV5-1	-	TGCGCCAGCAGCTTGTCTGGGACGTCAGATACGCAGTATTTT	CASSLSGTSDTQYF
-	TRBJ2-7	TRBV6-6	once	TGTGCCAGCAGTTACGGGGACCGTCCATACGAGCAGTACTTC	CASSYGDRPYEQYF
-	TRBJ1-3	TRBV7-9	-	TGTGCCAGCAGCTTAAGGGTCTCTGGAAACACCATATATTTT	CASSLRVSGNTIYF
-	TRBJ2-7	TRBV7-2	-	TGTGCCAGCAGCTTGGTCTACGAGCAGTACTTC	CASSLVYEQYF
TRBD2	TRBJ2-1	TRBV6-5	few	TGTGCCAGCAGAGCAAGACTAGCGGGGTGGAATGAGCAGTTCTTC	CASRARLAGWNEQFF
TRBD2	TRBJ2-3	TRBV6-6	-	TGTGCCAGCAGTTACAGGCTAGCGGGGGGGGATACGCAGTATTTT	CASSYRLAGGDTQYF
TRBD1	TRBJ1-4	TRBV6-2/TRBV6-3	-	TGTGCCAGCAGTACCCGGACAGGTGGGAGTGAAAAACTGTTTTTT	CASSTRTGGSEKLFF
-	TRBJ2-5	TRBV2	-	TGTGCCAGCACTCGCGGGGCCAACCAAGAGACCCAGTACTTC	CASTRGANQETQYF
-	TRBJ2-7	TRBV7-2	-	TGTGCCAGCAGCTTTTTGGGCGACAGTCGCTCCTACGAGCAGTACTTC	CASSFLGDSRSYEQYF
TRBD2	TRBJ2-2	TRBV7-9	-	TGTGCCAGCAGCTTAGGAGAGCTAGCGGGGGTCCTGTTTTTT	CASSLGELAGVLFF
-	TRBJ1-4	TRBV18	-	TGTGCCAGCTCAGTCCAGAGAACTAATGAAAAACTGTTTTTT	CASSVQRTNEKLFF
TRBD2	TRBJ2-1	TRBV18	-	TGTGCCAGCTCACCACTAGCGGGGGGCCACAATGAGCAGTTCTTC	CASSPLAGGHNEQFF
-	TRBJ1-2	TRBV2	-	TGTGCCAGCAGCGACGGGACTAACTATGGCTACACCTTC	CASSDGTNYGYTF
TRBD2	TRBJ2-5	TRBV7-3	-	TGTGCCAGCAGCTTCGGCGGGGGAGGGGAGACCCAGTACTTC	CASSFGGGGETQYF
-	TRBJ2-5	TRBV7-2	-	TGTGCCAGCAGCTTAGCGGGATCGTCTAGCTGGGAGACCCAGTACTTC	CASSLAGSSSWETQYF
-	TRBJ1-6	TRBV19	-	TGTGCCAGTAGTTCCTCGGTTGGGTCTAATTCACCCCTCCACTTT	CASSSSVGSNSPLHF
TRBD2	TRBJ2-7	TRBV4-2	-	TGTGCCAGCAGCCAAGGACTAGCGGGAACATACGAGCAGTACTTC	CASSQGLAGTYEQYF
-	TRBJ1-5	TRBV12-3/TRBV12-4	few	TGTGCCAGCAGTTTAGGAAGTCAGCCCCAGCATTTT	CASSLGSQPQHF
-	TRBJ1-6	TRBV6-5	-	TGTGCCAGCAGTTACTCCGGACATTATAATTCACCCCTCCACTTT	CASSYSGHYNSPLHF
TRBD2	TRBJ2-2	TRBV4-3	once	TGCGCCAGCAGCCAAGATTTACTAGCGGGGGGATCAGGCACCGGGGAGCTGTTTTTT	CASSQDLLAGGSGTGELFF
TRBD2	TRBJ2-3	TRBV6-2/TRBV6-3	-	TGTGCCAGCAGTTACTCTTGGGCTAGCGGGGCAACTAGCACAGATACGCAGTATTTT	CASSYSWASGATSTDTQYF
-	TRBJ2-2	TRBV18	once	TGTGCCAGCTCCCCTCAGAACACCGGGGAGCTGTTTTTT	CASSPQNTGELFF